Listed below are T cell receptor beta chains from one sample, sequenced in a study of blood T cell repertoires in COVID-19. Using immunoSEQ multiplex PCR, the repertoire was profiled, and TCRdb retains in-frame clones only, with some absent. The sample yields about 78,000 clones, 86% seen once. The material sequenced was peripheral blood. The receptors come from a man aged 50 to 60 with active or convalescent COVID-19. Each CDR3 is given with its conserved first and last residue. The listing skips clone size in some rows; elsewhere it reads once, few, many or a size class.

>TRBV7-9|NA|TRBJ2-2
CASSPRGAWDTGELFF
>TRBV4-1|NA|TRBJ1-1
CASRGLEGTEAFF
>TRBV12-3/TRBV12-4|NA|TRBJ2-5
CASRQQGKETQYF
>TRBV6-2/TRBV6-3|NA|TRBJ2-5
CASSYWLAGVMAQYF
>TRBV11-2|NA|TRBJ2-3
CASSSNSPHRTVSTDTQYF
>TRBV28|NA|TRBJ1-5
CASSLETGQGYSNQPQHF
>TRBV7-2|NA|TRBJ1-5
CASSLGDRTSNQPQHF
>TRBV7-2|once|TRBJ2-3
CASSSIAGVWDTQYF
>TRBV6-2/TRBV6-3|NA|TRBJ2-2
CASSYQQGNGELFF
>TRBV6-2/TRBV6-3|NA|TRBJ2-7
CASSYLRLPSYEQYF
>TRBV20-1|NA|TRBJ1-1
CSASRVTEAFF
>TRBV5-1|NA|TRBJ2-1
CASSLDRSGTGDRNEQFF
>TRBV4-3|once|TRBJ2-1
CASSQGTGIINEQFF
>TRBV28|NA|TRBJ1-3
CASRPGTSSGNTIYF
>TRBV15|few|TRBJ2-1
CATRQNYNEQFF
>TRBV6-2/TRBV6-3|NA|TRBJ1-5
CASSSRQGAQPQHF
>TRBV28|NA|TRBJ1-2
CASSLGGNYGYTF
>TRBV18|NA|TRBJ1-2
CASSPQQGTGGFMSGYTF
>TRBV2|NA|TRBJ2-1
CASSDSGGAYNEQFF
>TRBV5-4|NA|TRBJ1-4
CASSLESGATEKLFF
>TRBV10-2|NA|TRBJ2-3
CASTNGGLTDTQYF
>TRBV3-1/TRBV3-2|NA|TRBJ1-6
CASSQARGNSPLHF
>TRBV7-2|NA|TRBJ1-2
CASSLASQGAHGYTF
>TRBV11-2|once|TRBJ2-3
CASSPTGDTQYF
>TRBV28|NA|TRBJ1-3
CASSLANLIADSGNTIYF
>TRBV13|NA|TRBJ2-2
CASSFLAAGELFF
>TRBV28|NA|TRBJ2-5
CASLGGGWQETQYF
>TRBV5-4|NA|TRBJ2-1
CASTIRGSYNEQFF
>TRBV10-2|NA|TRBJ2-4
CASKPGQERNIQYF
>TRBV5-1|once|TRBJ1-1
CASSLDPEGAEAFF
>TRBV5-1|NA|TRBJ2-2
CASSLGQGGTGELFF
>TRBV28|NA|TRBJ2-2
CATLQSAGELFF
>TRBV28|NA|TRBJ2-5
CASSTGTEQETQYF
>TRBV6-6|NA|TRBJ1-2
CASSFGTGPNNYGYTF
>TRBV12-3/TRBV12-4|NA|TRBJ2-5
CASSLMGGETQYF
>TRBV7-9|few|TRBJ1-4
CASSSTLTGGSTNEKLFF
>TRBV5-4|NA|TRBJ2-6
CASSIGQGGTGANVLTF
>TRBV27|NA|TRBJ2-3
CASSLRAGITDTQYF
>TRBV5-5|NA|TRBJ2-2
CASSGSWARGNTGELFF
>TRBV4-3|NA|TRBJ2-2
CASSPYFGLAGGRITGELFF
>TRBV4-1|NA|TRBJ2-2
CASSQDQGSNTGELFF
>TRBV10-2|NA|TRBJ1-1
CASRGQGKSTEAFF
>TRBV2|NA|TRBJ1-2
CASNTGGALKGYTF
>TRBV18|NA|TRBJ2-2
CASSPSMGQGSSGELFF
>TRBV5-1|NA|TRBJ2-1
CASSLADGNPHNEQFF
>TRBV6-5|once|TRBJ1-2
CASSYQPGWDYGYTF